The 3 T cell receptor beta chains reported below all come from one sample, sequenced in a study of blood T cell repertoires in COVID-19. Sequenced by immunoSEQ multiplex PCR; TCRdb stores in-frame clones only, minus some. The table shows roughly 410,000 clones, with roughly 90% occurring only once. The specimen sequenced was peripheral blood. All receptors derive from a man aged 35 to 55 with acute or convalescent COVID-19.

This chain joins TRBV6-6 and TRBJ1-2; the D gene is possibly TRBD1 (5 bases). V was cut by 7 bases and J by 4 bases, with 13 bases left in between. This CDR3 is 13 amino acids long. Germline CDR1 reads MNHNY; CDR2 reads SVGAGI (reference sequence). The CDR3 here is CASTLGAFYGYTF. The DNA of the CDR3 is TGTGCCAGCACCTTAGGGGCCTTCTATGGCTACACCTTC.

Only a few counts were recorded for this clone. V and J are TRBV4-1 and TRBJ1-4; a weak D match, TRBD1 (6 bases). The germline V gene encodes CDR1 MGHRA and CDR2 YSYEKL. V lost 1 base and J lost 7, with 16 bases in between. The CDR3 covers 16 residues. Here the CDR3 reads CASSQGTVGVGEKLFF. CDR3 nucleotides: TGCGCCAGCAGCCAAGGGACAGTAGGGGTGGGTGAAAAACTGTTTTTT.

The chain joins TRBV18 to TRBJ2-7; D perhaps matches TRBD1 (6 bases). V dropped 2 bases and J dropped 0 bases, with 8 bases sitting between them. The CDR3 runs to 14 residues. Germline assignment: CDR1 KGHSH and CDR2 LQKENI. CDR3 in DNA: TGTGCCAGCTCACCAAGGACAGACTCCTACGAGCAGTACTTC. It encodes CASSPRTDSYEQYF.